A selection of T cell receptor beta chains follows, all from one sample in a study of blood T cell repertoires in COVID-19. Data came from immunoSEQ multiplex PCR; TCRdb stores just in-frame clones and leaves some out. Of approximately 65,000 clones listed, 70% to 85% are singletons. Sequencing was carried out using peripheral blood. Receptors originate from a man aged 55 to 70 with acute or convalescent COVID-19. Each CDR3 is given with its conserved first and last residue. Fields, in order: V gene, D gene, clone size, J gene, CDR3 protein, CDR3 DNA. A D gene is named only where the DNA matches it firmly. The listing skips clone size in some rows; elsewhere it reads once, few, many or a size class.

TRBV4-2	.	.	TRBJ2-1	CASSSRDFHNEQFF	TGTGCCAGCAGCAGTCGGGACTTTCACAATGAGCAGTTCTTC
TRBV11-3	TRBD2	once	TRBJ2-1	CASSLGGREEQFF	TGTGCCAGCAGCTTAGGCGGGAGAGAAGAGCAGTTCTTC
TRBV3-1/TRBV3-2	.	.	TRBJ1-5	CASKRERRQPQHF	TGTGCCAGCAAACGGGAGAGACGTCAGCCCCAGCATTTT
TRBV6-5	TRBD2	.	TRBJ2-2	CASRGGSISTGELFF	TGTGCCAGTCGGGGCGGGAGTATTAGCACCGGGGAGCTGTTTTTT
TRBV5-1	TRBD2	.	TRBJ2-7	CASSFGGSSVEQYF	TGCGCCAGCAGCTTCGGCGGGAGCTCGGTCGAGCAGTACTTC
TRBV25-1	.	.	TRBJ1-2	CASSESKRANYGYTF	TGTGCCAGCAGTGAATCTAAACGAGCTAACTATGGCTACACCTTC
TRBV3-1/TRBV3-2	TRBD2	.	TRBJ2-5	CASSQESGRGGFQETQYF	TGTGCCAGCAGCCAAGAATCAGGGAGGGGCGGATTCCAAGAGACCCAGTACTTC
TRBV30	.	.	TRBJ1-2	CAWSVRGSGNYGYTF	TGTGCCTGGAGTGTTAGGGGGAGCGGAAACTATGGCTACACCTTC
TRBV29-1	.	.	TRBJ2-2	CSVLPGYGELFF	TGCAGCGTCCTCCCAGGATACGGGGAGCTGTTTTTT
TRBV7-3	.	.	TRBJ2-1	CASSLTNHGEQFF	TGTGCCAGCAGCTTAACGAACCACGGTGAGCAGTTCTTC
TRBV5-5	TRBD1	.	TRBJ2-5	CASSLIRLTGGSGTQYF	TGTGCCAGCAGCTTGATTCGTCTGACAGGGGGTTCTGGGACCCAGTACTTC
TRBV27	.	few	TRBJ2-5	CASSLHSTTPQTQYF	TGTGCCAGCAGTCTACATAGCACAACACCGCAGACCCAGTACTTC
TRBV20-1	.	.	TRBJ2-3	CSARSEVTQYF	TGCAGTGCTAGATCCGAGGTTACGCAGTATTTT
TRBV6-2/TRBV6-3	.	.	TRBJ1-2	CASSDGQLAYGYTF	TGTGCCAGCAGTGACGGACAGCTAGCCTATGGCTACACCTTC
TRBV6-6	TRBD2	.	TRBJ2-7	CASSQTPSGSSYEQYF	TGTGCCAGCAGTCAAACTCCTAGCGGGTCTTCCTACGAGCAGTACTTC
TRBV28	.	.	TRBJ2-2	CASSSPGHGELFF	TGTGCCAGCAGTTCCCCAGGGCACGGGGAGCTGTTTTTT
TRBV29-1	.	.	TRBJ2-7	CSVERLDSYEQYF	TGCAGCGTTGAACGGCTAGACTCCTACGAGCAGTACTTC
TRBV6-2/TRBV6-3	TRBD1	.	TRBJ1-6	CASSYLSGTGVSPLHF	TGTGCCAGCAGTTACCTATCCGGGACAGGGGTTTCACCCCTCCACTTT
TRBV7-9	TRBD1	.	TRBJ1-2	CASSPFATTGDDYTF	TGTGCCAGCAGCCCATTTGCCACGACAGGGGACGACTACACCTTC
TRBV5-1	TRBD1	.	TRBJ1-4	CASSPGTGDSTNEKLFF	TGCGCCAGCAGCCCCGGGACAGGGGATTCAACTAATGAAAAACTGTTTTTT
TRBV14	.	.	TRBJ1-1	CASSRQLNTEAFF	TGTGCCAGCAGCCGACAGTTGAACACTGAAGCTTTCTTT
TRBV24-1	TRBD1	few	TRBJ2-1	CATSDPGTGGYNEQFF	TGTGCCACCAGTGATCCCGGGACAGGGGGCTACAATGAGCAGTTCTTC
TRBV27	.	once	TRBJ1-5	CASSKGGRQPQHF	TGTGCCAGCAGCAAAGGGGGACGGCAGCCCCAGCATTTT
TRBV5-6	TRBD2	.	TRBJ2-1	CASSLLTSDSHEQFF	TGTGCCAGCAGCTTGCTGACTAGCGACTCGCATGAGCAGTTCTTC
TRBV19	TRBD2	.	TRBJ2-1	CASKQTSGLYNEQFF	TGTGCCAGTAAACAGACTAGCGGACTCTACAATGAGCAGTTCTTC
TRBV4-3	TRBD2	.	TRBJ2-5	CASSQGTSDQETQYF	TGCGCCAGCAGCCAGGGGACTAGCGACCAAGAGACCCAGTACTTC
TRBV19	.	.	TRBJ2-5	CASSIGGSNWETQYF	TGTGCCAGTAGTATAGGCGGCAGTAATTGGGAGACCCAGTACTTC
TRBV24-1	.	few	TRBJ1-2	CATSGPSPGGLNYGYTF	TGTGCCACCAGTGGCCCAAGTCCCGGGGGACTTAACTATGGCTACACCTTC
TRBV2	TRBD1	.	TRBJ2-7	CASSGQGWDEQYF	TGTGCCAGCAGTGGACAGGGTTGGGACGAGCAGTACTTC
TRBV10-2	.	.	TRBJ2-3	CASKHSANTDTQYF	TGCGCCAGCAAGCATAGCGCAAACACAGATACGCAGTATTTT
TRBV30	.	.	TRBJ1-3	CAWSQGLDSGNTIYF	TGTGCCTGGAGCCAGGGACTGGATTCTGGAAACACCATATATTTT
TRBV30	.	few	TRBJ2-7	CAWSPESYEQYF	TGTGCCTGGAGCCCAGAAAGTTACGAGCAGTACTTC
TRBV21-1	.	once	TRBJ2-4	CASSPSRGSFENIQYF	TGTGCCAGCAGCCCCTCTCGGGGGAGTTTCGAAAACATTCAGTACTTC
TRBV9	TRBD1	once	TRBJ1-4	CASSVSGGEEKLFF	TGTGCCAGCAGCGTCTCAGGGGGTGAAGAAAAACTGTTTTTT
TRBV2	TRBD1	.	TRBJ2-7	CATTGQGFYEQYF	TGTGCCACCACGGGACAGGGCTTCTACGAGCAGTACTTC
TRBV5-4	.	.	TRBJ2-1	CASSPGGQVYNEQFF	TGTGCCAGCAGCCCGGGGGGACAGGTATACAATGAGCAGTTCTTC
TRBV5-6	.	few	TRBJ2-2	CASSLQGSNTGELFF	TGTGCCAGCAGCCTCCAGGGTTCGAACACCGGGGAGCTGTTTTTT
TRBV9	TRBD2	.	TRBJ2-5	CASSVGSGSQETQYF	TGTGCCAGCAGCGTTGGTAGCGGGAGCCAAGAGACCCAGTACTTC
TRBV19	TRBD1	.	TRBJ2-7	CASSQGQPYEQYF	TGTGCCAGTAGCCAGGGACAGCCCTACGAGCAGTACTTC
TRBV27	.	.	TRBJ1-2	CASRSGGAGNYGYTF	TGTGCCAGCAGATCAGGCGGGGCGGGCAACTATGGCTACACCTTC
TRBV15	TRBD2	few	TRBJ2-1	CATSALAGSDNEQFF	TGTGCCACCAGTGCACTAGCGGGGTCCGACAATGAGCAGTTCTTC
TRBV30	TRBD2	.	TRBJ2-3	CAWEREGTDTQYF	TGTGCCTGGGAGCGGGAGGGCACAGATACGCAGTATTTT
TRBV30	TRBD1	.	TRBJ1-1	CAWSLDRGGTEAFF	TGTGCCTGGAGTCTGGACAGGGGGGGGACTGAAGCTTTCTTT
TRBV19	.	.	TRBJ2-5	CASSIDPGVETQYF	TGTGCCAGTAGTATAGATCCGGGAGTGGAGACCCAGTACTTC
TRBV2	TRBD1	.	TRBJ2-7	CASSGTGSPYEQYF	TGTGCCAGCAGTGGGACAGGGAGCCCCTACGAGCAGTACTTC
TRBV6-6	TRBD1	.	TRBJ1-2	CASSITGDYGYTF	TGTGCCAGCAGCATAACAGGGGACTATGGCTACACCTTC
TRBV28	TRBD1	.	TRBJ2-7	CASSPRTGSREQYF	TGTGCCAGCAGTCCCCGGACAGGGTCAAGGGAGCAGTACTTC
TRBV5-4	TRBD1	.	TRBJ1-3	CASSFQTGGADTIYF	TGTGCCAGCAGCTTTCAGACAGGGGGCGCGGACACCATATATTTT
TRBV2	TRBD1	.	TRBJ1-6	CASTFRTGVNSPLHF	TGTGCCAGCACTTTTAGGACAGGGGTTAATTCACCCCTCCACTTT
TRBV29-1	.	.	TRBJ2-4	CSATQGGKNIQYF	TGCAGCGCAACGCAGGGGGGCAAAAACATTCAGTACTTC